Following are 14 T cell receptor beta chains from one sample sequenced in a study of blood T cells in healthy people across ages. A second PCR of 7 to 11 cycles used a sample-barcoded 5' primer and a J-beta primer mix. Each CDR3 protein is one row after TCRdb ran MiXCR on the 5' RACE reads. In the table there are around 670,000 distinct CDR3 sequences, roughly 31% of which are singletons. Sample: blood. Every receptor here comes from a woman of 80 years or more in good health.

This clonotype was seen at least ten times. DNA of the CDR3: TGCGCCAGCAGCGGTAACACAGGGAACACTGAAGCTTTCTTT. Protein product: CASSGNTGNTEAFF. The rearrangement links TRBV5-1 to TRBJ1-1, with D possibly TRBD1 on 5 matching bases. Germline V lookup: CDR1 SGHRS, CDR2 YFSETQ. The CDR3 consists of 14 residues. V was trimmed by 4 bases and J by 1 base, leaving 11 bases between them.

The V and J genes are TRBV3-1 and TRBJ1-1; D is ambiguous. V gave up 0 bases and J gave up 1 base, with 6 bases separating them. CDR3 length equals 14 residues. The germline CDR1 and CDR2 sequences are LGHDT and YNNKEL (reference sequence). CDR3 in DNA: TGTGCCAGCAGCCAAGATGGCTGGAACACTGAAGCTTTCTTT. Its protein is CASSQDGWNTEAFF.

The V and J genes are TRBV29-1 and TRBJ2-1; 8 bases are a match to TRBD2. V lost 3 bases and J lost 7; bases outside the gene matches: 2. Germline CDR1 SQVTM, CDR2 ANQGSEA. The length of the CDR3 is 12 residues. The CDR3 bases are TGCAGCGTTGATCGGGGGGGGAATGAGCAGTTCTTC. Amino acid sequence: CSVDRGGNEQFF.

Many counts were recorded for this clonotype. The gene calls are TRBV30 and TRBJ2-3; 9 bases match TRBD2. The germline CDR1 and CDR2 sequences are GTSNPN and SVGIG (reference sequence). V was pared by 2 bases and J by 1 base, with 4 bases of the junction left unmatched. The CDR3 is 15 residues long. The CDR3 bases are TGTGCCTGGAGTTTAGCTAGCGGGGGCACAGATACGCAGTATTTT. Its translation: CAWSLASGGTDTQYF.

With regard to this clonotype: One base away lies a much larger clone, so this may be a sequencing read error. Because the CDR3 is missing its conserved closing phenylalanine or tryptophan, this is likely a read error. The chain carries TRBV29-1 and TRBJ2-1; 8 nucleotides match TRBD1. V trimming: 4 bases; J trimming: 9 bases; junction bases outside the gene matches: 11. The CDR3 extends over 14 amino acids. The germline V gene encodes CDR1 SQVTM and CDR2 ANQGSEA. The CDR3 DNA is TGCAGCGTTGCTGGGGGGCAGGGGGCAAGTGAGCAGTTCGTC. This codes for CSVAGGQGASEQFV.

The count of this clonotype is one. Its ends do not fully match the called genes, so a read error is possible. CDR3 loop: CAGSLLGDGEQFF. The CDR3 nucleotides read TGTGCCGGCAGTTTATTGGGCGATGGCGAGCAGTTCTTC. This chain links TRBV27 with TRBJ2-1; D remains unclear. CDR3 size: 13 residues. In germline, CDR1 is MNHEY, CDR2 SMNVEV (reference sequence).

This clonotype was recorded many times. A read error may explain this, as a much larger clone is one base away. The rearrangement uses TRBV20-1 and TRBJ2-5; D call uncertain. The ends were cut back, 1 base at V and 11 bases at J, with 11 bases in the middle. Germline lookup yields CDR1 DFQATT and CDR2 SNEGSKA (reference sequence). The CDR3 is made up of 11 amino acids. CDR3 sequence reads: CSARGPGEQYF. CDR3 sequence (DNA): TGCAGTGCTAGAGGGCCGGGTGAGCAGTACTTC.

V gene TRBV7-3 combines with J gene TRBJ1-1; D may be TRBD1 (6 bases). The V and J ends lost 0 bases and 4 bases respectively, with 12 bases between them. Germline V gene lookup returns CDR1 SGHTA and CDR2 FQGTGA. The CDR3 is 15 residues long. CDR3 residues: CASSLTGGTGTEAFF. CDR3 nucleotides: TGTGCCAGCAGCTTAACTGGGGGCACGGGCACTGAAGCTTTCTTT.

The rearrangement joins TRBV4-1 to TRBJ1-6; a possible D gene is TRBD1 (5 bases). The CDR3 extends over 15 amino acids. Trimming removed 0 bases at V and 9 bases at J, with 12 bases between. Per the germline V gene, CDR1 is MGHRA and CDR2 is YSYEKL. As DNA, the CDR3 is TGCGCCAGCAGCCAAGATGAGGGGCTCACTTCACCCCTCCACTTT. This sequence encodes CASSQDEGLTSPLHF.

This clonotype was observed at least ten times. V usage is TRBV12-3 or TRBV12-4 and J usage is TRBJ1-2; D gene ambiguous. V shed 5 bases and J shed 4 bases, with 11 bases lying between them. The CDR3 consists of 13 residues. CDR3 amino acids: CASSPMEGYGYTF. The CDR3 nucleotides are TGTGCCAGCAGTCCTATGGAAGGCTATGGCTACACCTTC.

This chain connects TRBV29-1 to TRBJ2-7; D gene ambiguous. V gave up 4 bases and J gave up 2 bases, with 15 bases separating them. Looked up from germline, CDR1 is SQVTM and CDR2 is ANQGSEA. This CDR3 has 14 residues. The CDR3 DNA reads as TGCAGCGTTGCCCGACACACCGACACCTACGAGCAGTACTTC. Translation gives CSVARHTDTYEQYF.

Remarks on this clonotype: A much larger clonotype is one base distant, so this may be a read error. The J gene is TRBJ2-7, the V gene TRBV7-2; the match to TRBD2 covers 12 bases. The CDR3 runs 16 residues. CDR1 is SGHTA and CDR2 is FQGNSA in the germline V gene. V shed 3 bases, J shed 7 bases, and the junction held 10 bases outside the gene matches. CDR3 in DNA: TGTGCCAGCAGCTTCTCTAGCGGGGGGGGATACAATGAGCAGTACTTC. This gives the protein CASSFSSGGGYNEQYF.

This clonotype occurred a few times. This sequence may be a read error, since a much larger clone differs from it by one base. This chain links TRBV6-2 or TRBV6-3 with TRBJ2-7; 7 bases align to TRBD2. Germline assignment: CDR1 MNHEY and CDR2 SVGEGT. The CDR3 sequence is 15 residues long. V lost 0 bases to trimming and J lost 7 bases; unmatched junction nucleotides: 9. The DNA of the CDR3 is TGTGCCAGCAGTTACTCCCGGCTAGCGGTCGGTGAGCAGTACTTC. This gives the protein CASSYSRLAVGEQYF.

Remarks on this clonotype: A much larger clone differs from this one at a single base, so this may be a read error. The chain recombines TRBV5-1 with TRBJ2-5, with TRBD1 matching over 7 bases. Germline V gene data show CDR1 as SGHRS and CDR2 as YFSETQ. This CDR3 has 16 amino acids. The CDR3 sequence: CANSVDGDSFQETQYF. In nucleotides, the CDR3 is TGCGCCAACAGCGTCGATGGGGACAGCTTTCAAGAGACCCAGTACTTC.